This T cell receptor beta chain was recorded in a study of Graves' ophthalmopathy and Graves' hyperthyroidism. Amplified TCR beta CDR3 regions were obtained using RNA transcripts as template. A first-round RT-PCR used HTBI primers, followed by a second-round multiplex PCR. TCRdb processed the multiplex PCR reads anew with MiXCR; each CDR3 protein has one entry. The table has about 740,000 distinct CDR3 sequences, 40% seen once; the top ten hold 40% to 45%. Trimming cost V 5 bases and J 3 bases, with 11 bases left between them. Germline V gene data show CDR1 as SNHLY and CDR2 as FYNNEI. This CDR3 has 15 residues. The diagnostic workup employed clinical symptoms, serum thyroxine, TRAb, thyroid ultrasound and orbital computed tomography. Sampling approximately 10 ml of fresh peripheral blood provided the PBMCs. This clonotype has a single count.

Material: peripheral blood. The clonotype was recovered from an adult man with Graves' ophthalmopathy. The chain recombines TRBV2 with TRBJ2-6; no firm D call. The CDR3 bases are TGTGCCAGCAGTTTGTCGGAGTATGGGGCCAACGTCCTGACTTTC. This encodes CASSLSEYGANVLTF.